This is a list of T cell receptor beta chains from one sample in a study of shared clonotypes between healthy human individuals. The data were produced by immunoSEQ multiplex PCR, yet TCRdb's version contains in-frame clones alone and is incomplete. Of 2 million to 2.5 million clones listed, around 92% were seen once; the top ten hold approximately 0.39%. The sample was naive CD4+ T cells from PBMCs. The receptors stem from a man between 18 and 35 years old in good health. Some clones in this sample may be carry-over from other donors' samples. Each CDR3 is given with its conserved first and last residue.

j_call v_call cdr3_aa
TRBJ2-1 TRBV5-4 CASSHMTSGSTGEQFF
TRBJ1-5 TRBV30 CAWSMGSSQPQHF
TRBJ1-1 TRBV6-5 CASRRQGGVYTEAFF
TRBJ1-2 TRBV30 CAWSVIGRIGGGQAIYGYTF
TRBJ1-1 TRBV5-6 CASSITGSTEAFF
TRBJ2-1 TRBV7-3 CASSQGTDNEQFF
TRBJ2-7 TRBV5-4 CASSHAREGYEQYF
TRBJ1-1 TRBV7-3 CASSSTGIAEAFF
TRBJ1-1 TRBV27 CASSLAGDTEAFF
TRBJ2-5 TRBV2 CASSLTSTSPGTQYF
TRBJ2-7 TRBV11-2 CASSFGGAGYEQYF
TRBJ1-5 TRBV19 CASTQGPPRDRGNGQPQHF
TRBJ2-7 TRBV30 CAWNGGTGEQYF
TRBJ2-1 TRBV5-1 CASSWTSGSSYNEQFF
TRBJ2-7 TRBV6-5 CASIPPPEVTYEQYF
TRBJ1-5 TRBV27 CASSPGTGGGQPQHF
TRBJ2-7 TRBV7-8 CASSLGGSSALYYEQYF
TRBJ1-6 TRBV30 CAWSRLSYNSPLHF
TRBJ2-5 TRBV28 CASSFPRQGSETQYF
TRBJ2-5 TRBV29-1 CSVTAWRSGETQYF
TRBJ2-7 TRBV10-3 CAARGQGMGEQYF
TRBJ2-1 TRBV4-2 CASSQGPGTSLHNEQFF
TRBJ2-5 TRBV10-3 CAIRPGQGGETQYF